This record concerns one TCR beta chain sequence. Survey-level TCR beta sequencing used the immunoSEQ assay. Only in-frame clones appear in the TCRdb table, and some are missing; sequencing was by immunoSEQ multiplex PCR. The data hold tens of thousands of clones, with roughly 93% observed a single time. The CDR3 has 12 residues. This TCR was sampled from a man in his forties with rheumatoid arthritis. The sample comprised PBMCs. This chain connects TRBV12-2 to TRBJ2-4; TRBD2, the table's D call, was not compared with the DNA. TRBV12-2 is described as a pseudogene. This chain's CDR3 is CALLGKPNIQYF. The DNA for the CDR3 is TGTGCATTGCTCGGGAAGCCAAACATTCAGTACTTC.